Below, 20 T cell receptor beta chains from the same sample are listed, as sequenced in a study of CD8+CD57+ T cells in acquired aplastic anemia. Genomic DNA templated the TCR beta VDJ and CDR3 profiling. TCRdb used MiXCR to reprocess the reads, holding one entry per CDR3 protein. The data show about 160,000 distinct CDR3 sequences, around half seen once. Patients chosen for sequencing had CD8+CD57+ cells that had expanded, as shown by flow cytometry. The sequencing input was sorted CD4+, CD8+, or CD8+CD57+ T cells (not recorded which) from PBMCs. The source of these receptors is a human donor with aplastic anemia.

This chain uses TRBV19 with TRBJ2-4, with 7 bases aligning to TRBD1. Germline V gives CDR1 LNHDA, CDR2 SQIVND (reference sequence). V trimming: 7 bases; J trimming: 9 bases; junction bases outside the gene matches: 12. The CDR3 runs to 14 residues. The CDR3 bases are TGTGCCAGTACTAACAGGGGACGGGTTGGCATTCAGTACTTC. Its translation: CASTNRGRVGIQYF. The variable domain in full, with the rest retrieved from reference TRBV19 and TRBJ2-4, is DGGITQSPKYLFRKEGQNVTLSCEQNLNHDAMYWYRQDPGQGLRLIYYSQIVNDFQKGDIAEGYSVSREKKESFPLTVTSAQKNPTAFYLCASTNRGRVGIQYFGAGTRLSVL.

This clonotype was recorded at least ten times. This chain joins TRBV6-1 and TRBJ1-5; 7 nucleotides align to TRBD1. Germline CDR1 and CDR2: MNHNS and SASEGT. The junction had 11 bases not matched to a gene; V was cut back by 6 bases and J by 3 bases. This CDR3 spans 16 amino acids. CDR3 in DNA: TGTGCCAGCAGACCCAACGACAGGGCAGTCAATCAGCCCCAGCATTTT. As protein: CASRPNDRAVNQPQHF.

As to this clonotype: This may stem from a read error, because a much larger clone lies one nucleotide away. The chain links TRBV5-1 to TRBJ1-1; D might be TRBD1 (6 bases). Germline-derived CDR1 and CDR2 are SGHRS and YFSETQ. This CDR3 region has 14 residues. DNA for the CDR3: TGCGCCAGCAGCGCGACAGGATCGAACACTGTAGCTTTCTTT. Its translation: CASSATGSNTVAFF.

V gene TRBV11-1 combines with J gene TRBJ2-3, with TRBD2 matching 8 bases. This CDR3 is 16 amino acids long. Germline CDR1 reads SGHAT; CDR2 reads FQDESV (reference sequence). J was trimmed by 2 bases and V by 5 bases; bases with no gene match: 9. The CDR3 reads CASSTRLARSTDTQYF. The CDR3 DNA sequence: TGTGCCAGCAGCACCAGACTAGCGAGATCCACAGATACGCAGTATTTT.

The DNA of the CDR3 is TGTGCCAGTAGTAGGACAGGGGTCTCCTACAATGAGCAGTTCTTC. It specifies CASSRTGVSYNEQFF. The chain couples TRBV19 to TRBJ2-1; 9 nucleotides align to TRBD1. CDR3 length equals 15 residues. Germline CDR1 and CDR2: LNHDA and SQIVND (reference sequence). The trim removed 4 bases at V and 0 bases at J, leaving 1 base unmatched. Looking up the rest from reference TRBV19 and TRBJ2-1 gives the full variable domain: DGGITQSPKYLFRKEGQNVTLSCEQNLNHDAMYWYRQDPGQGLRLIYYSQIVNDFQKGDIAEGYSVSREKKESFPLTVTSAQKNPTAFYLCASSRTGVSYNEQFFGPGTRLTVL.

There are many counts of this clonotype. The chain joins TRBV9 to TRBJ1-1; perhaps TRBD1 as D (5 bases). The CDR3 runs to 14 residues. Germline assignment: CDR1 SGDLS and CDR2 YYNGEE. V lost 0 bases, J lost 1 base, and 7 bases lay in between. The CDR3 here is CASSVGGWNTEAFF. The CDR3 nucleotides are TGTGCCAGCAGCGTAGGGGGCTGGAACACTGAAGCTTTCTTT.

This sequence joins TRBV2 and TRBJ2-7, with 9 bases matching TRBD1. CDR3 length equals 13 residues. Germline CDR1 is SNHLY and CDR2 is FYNNEI. With V trimmed by 6 bases and J by 6 bases, 6 bases remained unmatched. The CDR3 bases are TGTGCCAGCAGGCCACAGGGGGCGGGCGAGCAGTACTTC. Residues: CASRPQGAGEQYF.

J is TRBJ1-2 and V is TRBV19, with D uncertain. The germline V and J ends were trimmed by 1 base and 10 bases, with 10 bases remaining between them. CDR3 length equals 12 residues. Germline V gene data show CDR1 as LNHDA and CDR2 as SQIVND (reference sequence). CDR3 in DNA: TGTGCCAGTAGTATAGTTGGTAGGGTCTACACCTTC. Translation gives CASSIVGRVYTF.

The chain has TRBV20-1 and TRBJ1-5; 7 nucleotides line up with TRBD1. The CDR3 is made up of 13 amino acids. Germline V CDR1 and CDR2: DFQATT, SNEGSKA (reference sequence). V shed 5 bases and J 4 bases; nucleotides not matched to a gene: 5. The CDR3 is CSARQGLNQPQHF. The CDR3 nucleotides read TGCAGTGCTCGACAGGGACTAAATCAGCCCCAGCATTTT.

This clonotype was observed a single time. The chain couples TRBV10-3 to TRBJ1-2; 10 bases line up with TRBD1. The germline CDR1 and CDR2 sequences are ENHRY and SYGVKD. J was trimmed by 6 bases and V by 6 bases; bases with no gene match: 4. The CDR3 runs 13 residues. CDR3 nucleotides: TGTGCCATCAGATCCGGGACAGGGGATGGCTACACCTTC. Translation: CAIRSGTGDGYTF.

The genes are TRBV7-8 and TRBJ2-1; TRBD1 matches at 10 bases. The CDR3 contains 13 residues. CDR1 and CDR2 (germline): SGHVS, FQNEAQ. V shed 6 bases and J 14 bases; nucleotides not matched to a gene: 10. The CDR3 DNA follows: TGTGCCAGCAGTCAACCGGGACAGGGGATTAAGTTCTTC. Amino acids: CASSQPGQGIKFF.

This clonotype was seen repeatedly, ten times or more. The gene calls are TRBV10-1 and TRBJ2-7; D tentatively fits TRBD1 or TRBD2 (5 bases each). V was clipped by 0 bases and J by 0 bases, with 9 bases between them. The CDR3 totals 15 residues. The germline V gene has CDR1 WNHNN and CDR2 SYGVQD (reference sequence). Written as DNA, the CDR3 is TGCGCCAGCAGTGAGTCCTCAGGGAGCTCCTACGAGCAGTACTTC. Translating it yields CASSESSGSSYEQYF.

Only one count was recorded for this clonotype. The chain recombines TRBV9 with TRBJ1-3, with a weak D call TRBD1 (5 bases). CDR3 length: 16 residues. The germline gives CDR1 SGDLS, CDR2 YYNGEE. Trimming cost V 4 bases and J 3 bases, with 17 bases left between them. CDR3 DNA: TGTGCCAGCAGCCAAGTAGGTGGGGCGGATGGAAACACCATATATTTT. Its protein is CASSQVGGADGNTIYF.

This chain uses TRBV29-1 with TRBJ2-3; TRBD2 matches 15 bases. Germline CDR1 and CDR2: SQVTM and ANQGSEA. Trimming took 6 bases from V and 4 from J; bases not matched to a gene: 8. This CDR3 has 16 amino acids. In DNA form, the CDR3 reads TGCAGCGTCGGACTAGCGGGGGGGCCTAGAGCAGATACGCAGTATTTT. Its translation: CSVGLAGGPRADTQYF.

The chain employs TRBV6-1 and TRBJ1-1; D not certain. CDR3 size: 12 residues. CDR1 is MNHNS and CDR2 is SASEGT in the germline V gene. V was cut by 5 bases and J by 3 bases, with 7 bases left in between. CDR3: CASSRVDTEAFF. Here the CDR3 DNA reads TGTGCCAGCAGTCGAGTAGACACTGAAGCTTTCTTT.

The chain has TRBV11-2 and TRBJ2-6; D perhaps matches TRBD2 (6 bases). Trimming stripped 3 bases from V and 4 bases from J, with 16 bases between. The CDR3 length is 17 residues. CDR1 and CDR2 (germline): SGHAT, FQNNGV. Here the CDR3 reads CASSFGTRRLGANVLTF. The CDR3 coding sequence is TGTGCCAGCAGCTTCGGGACTCGCAGGCTGGGGGCCAACGTCCTGACTTTC.

This rearrangement joins TRBV5-4 to TRBJ2-2; 9 positions match TRBD2. V lost 7 bases and J lost 3; bases outside the gene matches: 4. The CDR3 length is 14 residues. In germline, CDR1 is SGHNT, CDR2 YYREEE (reference sequence). Here the CDR3 reads CASGVAGDTGELFF. The CDR3 DNA reads TGTGCCAGCGGGGTAGCGGGGGACACCGGGGAGCTGTTTTTT.

V is TRBV10-3 and J is TRBJ1-1, with D tentatively TRBD1 (6 bases). The CDR3 is made up of 14 amino acids. V lost 11 bases, J lost 1 base, and 17 bases lay in between. Germline V lookup: CDR1 ENHRY, CDR2 SYGVKD. Here the CDR3 reads CAACPSTGNTEAFF. CDR3 DNA sequence: TGTGCCGCCTGCCCTTCGACAGGGAACACTGAAGCTTTCTTT.

Of note for this clonotype: The junction differs from germline at one of its ends, possibly a read error. Here the CDR3 reads CAPFAPNTEAFF. As DNA, the CDR3 is TGCGCCCCGTTCGCTCCGAACACTGAGGCTTTCTTT. The chain combines TRBV10-1 with TRBJ1-1; the D is unclear. The CDR3 loop spans 12 amino acids. Germline V gene data show CDR1 as WNHNN and CDR2 as SYGVQD (reference sequence).

The genes are TRBV10-3 and TRBJ1-4; 7 bases map to TRBD1. This CDR3 has 14 residues. V lost 6 bases to trimming and J lost 13 bases; unmatched junction nucleotides: 14. CDR1 is ENHRY and CDR2 is SYGVKD in the germline V gene. The CDR3 DNA reads TGTGCCATCAGGGACACAGGGGACGGGGAGAGACTGTTTTTT. Translating gives CAIRDTGDGERLFF.